This T cell receptor beta chain was profiled in a study of cytomegalovirus exposure and HLA in healthy donors. This clone was counted only a few times. Its matching antigen is unknown. From germline, CDR1 is LNHDA and CDR2 SQIVND (reference sequence). The J segment lost 1 base and the V segment lost 8 bases, leaving 13 bases of the junction unmatched. There are 17 residues in the CDR3. The PCR ran on 60 Vbeta and 13 Jbeta primers. Libraries were prepared by immunoSEQ multiplex PCR; TCRdb keeps only in-frame clonotypes and omits some of them. Seen here are 74,000 or so clones, 77% observed once, and the top ten hold roughly 3%. The study, taken as a whole, reports: An Asian-associated ancestry cluster reportedly showed fewer N-insertions than the approximately 690-donor mean in a later analysis. Cytomegalovirus association was assigned to about 150 TCR beta chains.

The clonotype comes from a man over 45 in good health and CMV-seropositive. This chain links TRBV19 with TRBJ1-5; 8 nucleotides match TRBD1. The sequenced material came from PBMCs. This CDR3 is CASYDLGQGLSNQPQHF. CDR3 nucleotides: TGTGCCAGTTATGACCTCGGACAGGGATTAAGCAATCAGCCCCAGCATTTT.